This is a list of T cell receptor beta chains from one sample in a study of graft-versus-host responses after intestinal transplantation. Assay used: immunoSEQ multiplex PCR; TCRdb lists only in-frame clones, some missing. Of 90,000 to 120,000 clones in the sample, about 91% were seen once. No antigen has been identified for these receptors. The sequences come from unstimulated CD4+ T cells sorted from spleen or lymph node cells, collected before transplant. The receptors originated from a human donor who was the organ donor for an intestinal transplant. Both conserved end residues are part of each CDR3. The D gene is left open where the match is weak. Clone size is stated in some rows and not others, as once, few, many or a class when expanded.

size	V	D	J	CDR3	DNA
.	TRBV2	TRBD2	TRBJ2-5	CASSPEEGTSGGAETQYF	TGTGCCAGCAGTCCAGAAGAGGGGACTAGCGGGGGGGCGGAGACCCAGTACTTC
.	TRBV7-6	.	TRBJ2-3	CASSSWVGEGTDTQYF	TGTGCCAGCAGCTCATGGGTTGGCGAAGGCACAGATACGCAGTATTTT
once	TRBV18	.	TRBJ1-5	CASSPSRGNQPQHF	TGTGCCAGCTCACCAAGCCGGGGCAATCAGCCCCAGCATTTT
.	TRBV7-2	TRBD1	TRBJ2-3	CASSVTGGQADTQYF	TGTGCCAGCAGCGTCACAGGGGGTCAGGCAGATACGCAGTATTTT
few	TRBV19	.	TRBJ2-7	CASTDMAGKHEQYF	TGTGCCAGTACCGATATGGCGGGAAAGCACGAGCAGTACTTC
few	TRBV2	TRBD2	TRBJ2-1	CASSSLAGGHNEQFF	TGTGCCAGCAGTTCTCTAGCGGGGGGCCACAATGAGCAGTTCTTC
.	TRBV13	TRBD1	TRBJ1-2	CASSPTGYGYTF	TGTGCCAGCAGCCCGACAGGGTATGGCTACACCTTC
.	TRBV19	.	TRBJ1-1	CASSGGWGSGEAFF	TGTGCCAGTAGCGGTGGTTGGGGGTCGGGTGAAGCTTTCTTT
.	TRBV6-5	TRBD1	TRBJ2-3	CASSGLDRGGDTQYF	TGTGCCAGCAGTGGACTGGACAGGGGAGGGGATACGCAGTATTTT
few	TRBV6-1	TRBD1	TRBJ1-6	CASSEYTGGASPLHF	TGTGCCAGCAGTGAATATACAGGGGGCGCGTCACCCCTCCACTTT
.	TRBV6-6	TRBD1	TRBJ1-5	CATGTASVNQPQHF	TGTGCCACCGGGACAGCCTCCGTCAATCAGCCCCAGCATTTT
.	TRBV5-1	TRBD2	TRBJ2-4	CASSLAGPLAGGRKNIQYF	TGCGCCAGCAGCTTGGCCGGTCCTTTAGCGGGGGGGCGCAAAAACATTCAGTACTTC
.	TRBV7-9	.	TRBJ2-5	CASIPDRVQETQYF	TGTGCCAGCATCCCAGATAGGGTCCAAGAGACCCAGTACTTC
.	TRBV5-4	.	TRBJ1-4	CASSLGRDGNEKLFF	TGTGCCAGCAGCTTGGGCCGGGACGGTAATGAAAAACTGTTTTTT
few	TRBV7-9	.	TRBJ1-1	CASSLARKASEAFF	TGTGCCAGCAGCTTAGCGCGTAAGGCGAGTGAAGCTTTCTTT
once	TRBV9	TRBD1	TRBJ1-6	CASSPDRVSYNSPLHF	TGTGCCAGCAGCCCGGACAGGGTGTCCTATAATTCACCCCTCCACTTT
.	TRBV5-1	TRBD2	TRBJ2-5	CASSPGSGSTWETQYF	TGCGCCAGCAGTCCCGGGAGCGGGAGTACATGGGAGACCCAGTACTTC
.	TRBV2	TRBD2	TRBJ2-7	CASSASGISYEQYF	TGTGCCAGCAGTGCCAGCGGGATATCCTACGAGCAGTACTTC
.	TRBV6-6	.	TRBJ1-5	CASSYSSDQPQHF	TGTGCCAGCAGTTACTCGAGCGATCAGCCCCAGCATTTT
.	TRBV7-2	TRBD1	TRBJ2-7	CASSPYQGGAGQYF	TGTGCCAGCAGCCCATACCAAGGGGGCGCAGGGCAGTACTTC
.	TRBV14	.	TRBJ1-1	CASSLFQGIGSTEAFF	TGTGCCAGCAGCCTTTTCCAGGGGATCGGGAGCACTGAAGCTTTCTTT
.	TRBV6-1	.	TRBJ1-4	CASSEGLMTATNEKLFF	TGTGCCAGCAGTGAAGGTTTGATGACGGCAACTAATGAAAAACTGTTTTTT
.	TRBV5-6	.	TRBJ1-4	CASSTRAGGEKLFF	TGTGCCAGCAGCACTCGGGCCGGAGGGGAAAAACTGTTTTTT
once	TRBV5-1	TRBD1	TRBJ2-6	CASSSTGGSGANVLTF	TGCGCCAGCAGCTCGACAGGGGGCTCTGGGGCCAACGTCCTGACTTTC
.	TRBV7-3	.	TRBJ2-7	CASSRPPGLSPYEQYF	TGTGCCAGCAGCCGCCCTCCGGGCCTGAGCCCCTACGAGCAGTACTTC
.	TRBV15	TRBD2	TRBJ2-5	CATSRDRGGETQYF	TGTGCCACCAGCAGAGATCGGGGAGGGGAGACCCAGTACTTC
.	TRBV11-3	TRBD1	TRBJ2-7	CASSQGTGGWYEQYF	TGTGCCAGCAGCCAAGGGACAGGGGGATGGTACGAGCAGTACTTC
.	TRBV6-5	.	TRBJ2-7	CASSEQWSSYEQYF	TGTGCCAGCAGTGAACAGTGGAGCTCCTACGAGCAGTACTTC
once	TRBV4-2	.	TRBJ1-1	CASSHSPGAPTEAFF	TGTGCCAGCAGCCATTCCCCGGGGGCGCCCACTGAAGCTTTCTTT
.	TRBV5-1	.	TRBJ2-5	CASSSLWGVEETQYF	TGCGCCAGCAGCTCACTTTGGGGAGTCGAAGAGACCCAGTACTTC
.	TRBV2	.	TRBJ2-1	CASSGESGSYNEQFF	TGTGCCAGCAGTGGCGAGTCAGGATCCTACAATGAGCAGTTCTTC
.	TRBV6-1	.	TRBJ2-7	CASRVPPPPREQYF	TGTGCCAGCAGAGTTCCCCCTCCCCCCCGGGAGCAGTACTTC
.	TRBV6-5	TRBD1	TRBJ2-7	CASSALTGQGAEQYF	TGTGCCAGCAGCGCATTAACGGGACAGGGTGCCGAGCAGTACTTC
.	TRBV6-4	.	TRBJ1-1	CASTLGRYTEAFF	TGTGCCAGCACCCTCGGGCGGTACACTGAAGCTTTCTTT
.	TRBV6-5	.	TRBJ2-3	CASSYSAGSTDTQYF	TGTGCCAGCAGTTACAGTGCGGGGAGCACAGATACGCAGTATTTT
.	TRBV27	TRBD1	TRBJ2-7	CASNSGTSGTGPYEQYF	TGTGCCAGTAATTCCGGAACTTCCGGGACAGGGCCCTACGAGCAGTACTTC
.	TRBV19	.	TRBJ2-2	CASSIGGGHGELFF	TGTGCCAGTAGTATAGGAGGGGGGCACGGGGAGCTGTTTTTT
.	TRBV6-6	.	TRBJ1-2	CASSTPDLGSCTF	TGTGCCAGCAGTACCCCGGACCTGGGAAGTTGTACCTTC
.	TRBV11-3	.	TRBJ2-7	CASTNDPYEQYF	TGTGCCAGCACCAACGACCCCTACGAGCAGTACTTC
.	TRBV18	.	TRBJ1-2	CASSPGDGGYTF	TGTGCCAGCTCACCAGGGGACGGCGGCTACACCTTC
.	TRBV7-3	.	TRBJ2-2	CASSIPTGGTFGELFF	TGTGCCAGCAGCATACCGACGGGTGGGACGTTTGGGGAGCTGTTTTTT
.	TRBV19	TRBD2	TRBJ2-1	CASSLGGRGRNEQFF	TGTGCCAGTAGCCTTGGCGGGAGAGGGCGAAATGAGCAGTTCTTC
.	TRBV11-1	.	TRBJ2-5	CASSVRLESQETQYF	TGTGCCAGCAGCGTCAGACTAGAATCACAAGAGACCCAGTACTTC
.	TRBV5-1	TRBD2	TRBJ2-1	CASSHGGWTPNEQFF	TGCGCCAGCTCTCACGGGGGGTGGACCCCCAATGAGCAGTTCTTC
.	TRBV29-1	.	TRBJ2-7	CSVEFAGSPYEQYF	TGCAGCGTTGAATTTGCTGGGAGCCCCTACGAGCAGTACTTC
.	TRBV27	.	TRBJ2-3	CASTPWWIGGTDTQYF	TGTGCCAGCACCCCATGGTGGATAGGGGGCACAGATACGCAGTATTTT
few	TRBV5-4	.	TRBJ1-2	CASSLDLGLGYTF	TGTGCCAGCAGCTTGGATCTGGGGTTAGGCTACACCTTC
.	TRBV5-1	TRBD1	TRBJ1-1	CASTSQTGRSFTEAFF	TGCGCCAGCACCTCCCAGACAGGGAGGTCTTTCACTGAAGCTTTCTTT
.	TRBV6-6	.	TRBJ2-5	CASRNRAGTQYF	TGTGCCAGCAGGAACAGGGCGGGGACCCAGTACTTC
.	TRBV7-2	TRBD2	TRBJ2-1	CASSLTKSPGLAQFF	TGTGCCAGCAGCTTAACCAAATCCCCGGGACTAGCCCAGTTCTTC
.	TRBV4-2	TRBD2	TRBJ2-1	CASSQAAQTSGGVDNEQFF	TGTGCCAGCAGCCAAGCGGCCCAGACTAGCGGGGGGGTGGACAATGAGCAGTTCTTC
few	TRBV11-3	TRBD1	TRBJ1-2	CASSLGQGGDGYTF	TGTGCCAGCAGCCTAGGACAGGGGGGAGACGGCTACACCTTC
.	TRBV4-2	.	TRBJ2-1	CASSQEGGGGGQYNEQFF	TGTGCCAGCAGCCAAGAAGGGGGCGGCGGGGGGCAGTACAATGAGCAGTTCTTC